Sequencing of this TCR beta chain was carried out in a study of radiation and T cells in renal cell carcinoma. Study-level information: Nephrectomy followed 15 Gy stereotactic body radiation by 4 weeks.

Time point in this sample: blood 2 weeks post-SBRT. Treatment denoted: 15 Gy SBRT to primary tumor, nephrectomy 4 weeks later. Clear cell pathology was present in this patient's renal cell carcinoma. This table comes from immunoSEQ multiplex PCR, and its TCRdb copy is limited to in-frame clones, with some not included. This table has some 75,000 clones, 82% appearing once. The sequencing used blood, collected from a patient whose treatment included radiotherapy and nephrectomy. The source of this sequence is a man aged 55 to 69 with renal cell carcinoma.

As DNA, the CDR3 is TGTGCCAGCTCATATGGAGCCACAGATACGCAGTATTTT. Translating it yields CASSYGATDTQYF. V gene TRBV18 combines with J gene TRBJ2-3; D unresolved. The CDR3 spans 13 residues. V lost 5 bases and J 2 bases, leaving 8 bases between the germline ends. Germline CDR1 and CDR2: KGHSH and LQKENI.